These T cell receptor beta chains were read from a single sample in a study of T cells in tumors after PD-1 blockade. Clones were sequenced by immunoSEQ multiplex PCR, and TCRdb holds only the in-frame ones, with some missing. This table has roughly 25,000 clones, roughly 85% appearing once. The sample was PBMCs, taken after anti-PD-1 treatment. The origin of the receptors is a human donor with basal cell carcinoma. Each CDR3 is given with its conserved first and last residue. A D gene is named only where the DNA matches it firmly. The size of a clone is reported for some rows only, either as once, few or many, or as a class for expanded clones.

clone_size: -; j_call: TRBJ1-5; d_call: -; v_call: TRBV9; cdr3_aa: CASSVTRGNQPQHF; cdr3_nt: TGTGCCAGCAGCGTTACCAGGGGCAATCAGCCCCAGCATTTT
clone_size: -; j_call: TRBJ2-2; d_call: -; v_call: TRBV4-1; cdr3_aa: CASSQGFSSQRELFF; cdr3_nt: TGCGCCAGCAGCCAAGGGTTTTCGTCGCAGAGGGAGCTGTTTTTT
clone_size: -; j_call: TRBJ2-5; d_call: -; v_call: TRBV12-5; cdr3_aa: CASGIQETQYF; cdr3_nt: TGTGCTAGTGGCATTCAAGAGACCCAGTACTTC
clone_size: once; j_call: TRBJ1-5; d_call: TRBD1; v_call: TRBV30; cdr3_aa: CAWSVGGQNQPQHF; cdr3_nt: TGTGCCTGGAGTGTAGGGGGACAGAATCAGCCCCAGCATTTT
clone_size: -; j_call: TRBJ1-1; d_call: -; v_call: TRBV3-1/TRBV3-2; cdr3_aa: CASSRAIGGLAEAFF; cdr3_nt: TGTGCCAGCAGCCGCGCCATTGGGGGTTTGGCTGAAGCTTTCTTT
clone_size: -; j_call: TRBJ2-7; d_call: TRBD1; v_call: TRBV2; cdr3_aa: CASSLRGLRDEQYF; cdr3_nt: TGTGCCAGCAGCCTCAGGGGGCTAAGGGACGAGCAGTACTTC
clone_size: few; j_call: TRBJ2-1; d_call: TRBD2; v_call: TRBV7-3; cdr3_aa: CASSRRGFGEQFF; cdr3_nt: TGTGCCAGCAGCAGGCGGGGGTTCGGTGAGCAGTTCTTC
clone_size: -; j_call: TRBJ2-3; d_call: -; v_call: TRBV5-1; cdr3_aa: CASSPEGSTDTQYF; cdr3_nt: TGCGCCAGCAGCCCGGAGGGCAGCACAGATACGCAGTATTTT
clone_size: -; j_call: TRBJ1-4; d_call: TRBD1; v_call: TRBV14; cdr3_aa: CASSRQGSLEKLFF; cdr3_nt: TGTGCCAGCAGCCGACAGGGGTCACTCGAAAAACTGTTTTTT
clone_size: few; j_call: TRBJ1-4; d_call: -; v_call: TRBV6-5; cdr3_aa: CASSYSGTGELFF; cdr3_nt: TGTGCCAGCAGTTACTCGGGTACCGGGGAACTGTTTTTT
clone_size: -; j_call: TRBJ1-6; d_call: -; v_call: TRBV5-1; cdr3_aa: CASSREGDAYNSPLHF; cdr3_nt: TGCGCCAGCAGCCGGGAGGGGGATGCCTATAATTCACCCCTCCACTTT
clone_size: -; j_call: TRBJ1-1; d_call: -; v_call: TRBV4-1; cdr3_aa: CASSQVGSALGAFF; cdr3_nt: TGCGCCAGCAGCCAAGTTGGGTCGGCCCTTGGAGCTTTCTTT
clone_size: -; j_call: TRBJ2-7; d_call: TRBD2; v_call: TRBV4-2; cdr3_aa: CASSQTTSGGLYEQYF; cdr3_nt: TGTGCCAGCAGCCAGACGACTAGCGGGGGCCTCTACGAGCAGTACTTC
clone_size: -; j_call: TRBJ1-1; d_call: -; v_call: TRBV7-6; cdr3_aa: CASSRGPSPYEAFF; cdr3_nt: TGTGCCAGCAGCCGAGGGCCCAGCCCCTATGAAGCTTTCTTT